This T cell receptor (beta chain) is from a study of T cell repertoires in cytomegalovirus infection (dated by TCRdb to between 2019 and 2020). Context from the whole study: Alongside well-studied HLA-B-restricted epitopes, the peptide stimulations were aimed at recently identified HLA-C-restricted CMV epitopes, whose presentation resists viral immunomodulation. Donor HLA type was relevant to the analysis, because carriage of CMV infection together with the matching HLA type was indicated by public TCR beta signatures.

Broad study findings and their caveats: The ex vivo response was dominated by HLA-C-restricted CMV-specific TCR beta clonotypes, which also provided the single most frequent clonotype in two of eight donors. In both this cohort and an independent cohort of 352 donors, the cumulative frequency of public TCR beta family members distinguished carriers of CMV infection plus the relevant HLA type.

Based on the germline V gene, the CDR1 and CDR2 sequences are MNHEY and SVGAGI. The CDR3 spans 17 residues, from the cysteine through the phenylalanine. The DNA shown is the 51-base CDR3, in frame from base 1. V is shortened by 4 bases, J by 5 bases, and the region joining them spans 20 bases. Concerning this clonotype: Its antigen is still unknown. No much larger clone exists at a distance of one base, and base qualities are not known.

The treatment or condition tag for this specimen amounts to: in vitro stimulation with specific CMV peptide epitopes to enrich CMV-specific T cells. Sequenced using an Illumina HiSeq 1500. TCRdb reprocessing: public reads trimmed at Q25 with fastp, clones called with MiXCR, in-frame beta chains kept. Entries that share a CDR3 protein sequence are merged under the most common genes and DNA. The sample table shows 650,000 to 850,000 distinct CDR3 sequences, and about 27% are seen once. The ten largest clones represent around 14% of the sample. The rearrangement joined TRBV6-5 to TRBJ2-2; TRBD2 is a weak D gene call, 5 bases matching. The clonotype comes from a human donor in good health (CMV status not recorded). Some clones in this sample may be carry-over from other donors' samples. The sample here was cultured CD8+ T cells from PBMCs, taken from culture after CMV antigen stimulation. The CDR3 has the sequence CASSWGMELRGTGELFF. The nucleotides are TGTGCCAGCAGTTGGGGTATGGAGCTCCGGGGTACCGGGGAGCTGTTTTTT.